This TCR beta chain was profiled in a study of molecular identifiers for immune sequencing clone quantification. Notes on the study in general: Clones above 20 RNA copies contained over 98% of effector molecules but under 1% of naive ones.

In this sample, this clonotype turned up many times. Its antigen is unknown. V was pared by 1 base and J by 2 bases, with 6 bases of the junction left unmatched. The V gene's germline CDR1 is MDHEN and CDR2 SYDVKM. This CDR3 is 16 amino acids long. The bulk TCR libraries were made with methods described before and with listed TCR primers. Each CDR3 protein is one row after TCRdb ran MiXCR on the PCR reads. The sample consists of more than 450,000 distinct CDR3 sequences, about a fifth of them appearing once. The sequenced sample was naive CD8+ T cells from blood, with Jurkat cell RNA spiked in. The subset: FACS-sorted CD8+CD4-CCR7+CD45RA+ naive T cells. The receptor was derived from a human donor in good health. Some libraries in this study had Jurkat cell RNA spiked in. The chain is built from TRBV28 and TRBJ2-7, with 9 bases aligning to TRBD1. CDR3 residues: CASSLLTGGPTYEQYF. The CDR3, as DNA: TGTGCCAGCAGTTTATTGACAGGGGGTCCGACCTACGAGCAGTACTTC.